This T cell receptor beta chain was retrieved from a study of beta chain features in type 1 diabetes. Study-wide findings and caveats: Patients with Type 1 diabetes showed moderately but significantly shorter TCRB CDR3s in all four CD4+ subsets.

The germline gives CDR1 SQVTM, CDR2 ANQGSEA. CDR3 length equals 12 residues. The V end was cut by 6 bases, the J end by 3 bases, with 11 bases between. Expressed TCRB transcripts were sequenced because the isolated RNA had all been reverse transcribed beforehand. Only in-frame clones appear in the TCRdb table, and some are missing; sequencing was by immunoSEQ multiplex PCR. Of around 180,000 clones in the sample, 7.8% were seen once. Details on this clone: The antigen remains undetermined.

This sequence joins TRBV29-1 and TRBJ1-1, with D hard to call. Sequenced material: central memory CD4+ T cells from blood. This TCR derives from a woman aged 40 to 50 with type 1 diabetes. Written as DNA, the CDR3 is TGCAGCGTACGGGATCAGGACACTGAAGCTTTCTTT. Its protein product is CSVRDQDTEAFF.